Sequencing of this T cell receptor (beta chain) was carried out in a study of CD8 T cells in Susac syndrome (dated by TCRdb to between 2018 and 2020). For context, the study as a whole: Whether CD8+ T cell activation and differentiation in Susac syndrome was antigen driven was tested using repertoire sequencing. General conclusions and limits of the study: The number of individuals in the TCR sequencing and HLA analysis was recognized as being relatively small.

Peripheral blood CD8+ and CD4+ T cells from healthy donors, Susac syndrome patients and multiple sclerosis patients were profiled using high-throughput TCR beta sequencing. The multiple sclerosis controls were treatment-naive patients who had stable or active relapsing-remitting disease and met the revised McDonald criteria. Bulk CD8+ and CD4+ T cells were purified by magnetic negative isolation, whereas CD8+ TEMRA cells were enriched by FACS. Blood was drawn into EDTA tubes, processed within 24 hours, and PBMCs were isolated by density gradient centrifugation. PBMCs intended for TCR sequencing were frozen in liquid nitrogen and were later thawed in a 37 degrees C water bath. The sorted or isolated CD4+, CD8+ and CD8+ TEMRA cells reached a purity of at least 90%. A word on this clonotype: What antigen it recognizes has not been identified. The sample holds no much larger clone one base away, and base qualities are not on file.

RNA was extracted with the RNeasy kit and roughly 0.5 to 1 ug was reverse transcribed using random hexamers. The immunoSEQ multiplex PCR assay, which covers 54 Vbeta and 13 Jbeta segments, was used to amplify TCR beta CDR3 regions. Bias from PCR amplification was corrected by using a synthetic template baseline for primer optimization and for computational correction. The authors processed their data as follows. Reads were annotated to V, D and J genes according to IMGT and were analyzed with immunoSEQ Analyzer, with only productive sequences retained. Clonality was calculated as one minus the Shannon entropy normalized by log2 of the number of productive unique sequences. Public and private clones were assessed among the 100 most prevalent clones of each patient and control. Susac-specific clones were defined as absent from healthy and MS cohorts, 1052 published viral clones and other ImmuneACCESS disease sequences. TCRdb redid the processing of the public reads, applying fastp at Q25 and MiXCR, and retained in-frame beta chains. Rows merge per CDR3 protein into single entries with the most common DNA and genes. The V and J calls, along with clone size, are taken from TCRdb and not from the paper's own processing. A total of roughly 120,000 distinct CDR3 sequences appear in this sample, about 92% of them only once. The top ten hold roughly 0.088% of the sample.

Taken from cysteine to phenylalanine, the CDR3 has 14 residues. Of the read, only the CDR3 DNA is kept; its 42 bases are in frame from base 1. The germline V gene encodes CDR1 SQVTM and CDR2 ANQGSEA. A distance of 14 bases separates the germline ends of V and J, which lose 6 bases and 3 bases respectively. Here the chain combines TRBV29-1 and TRBJ1-4, with no D gene named confidently. This receptor was identified in a human donor with multiple sclerosis. The specimen was CD4+ T cells from PBMCs. Here the CDR3 is given as CSVQNRTSNEKLFF. The sequenced DNA is TGCAGCGTCCAAAACCGTACTTCTAATGAAAAACTGTTTTTT.